The 12 T cell receptor beta chains reported below all come from one sample, sequenced in a study of blood T cell repertoires in COVID-19. The data were produced by immunoSEQ multiplex PCR, yet TCRdb's version contains in-frame clones alone and is incomplete. The table includes 150,000 or so clones, 86% detected once. Sequencing input: peripheral blood. These receptors were obtained from a man between 45 and 60 years old with active or convalescent COVID-19.

The rearrangement uses TRBV29-1 and TRBJ2-5, with 7 bases aligning to TRBD2. CDR3 size: 12 residues. The germline V gene has CDR1 SQVTM and CDR2 ANQGSEA. V was clipped by 7 bases and J by 8 bases; unmatched bases: 10. CDR3 DNA: TGCAGCGCAGAAGCGGGGTGGCGTACCCAGTACTTC. Its protein is CSAEAGWRTQYF.

This clone was seen a few times. The J gene is TRBJ1-5, the V gene TRBV7-2; no clear D gene. Germline loops: CDR1 SGHTA, CDR2 FQGNSA. The CDR3 extends over 13 amino acids. The V end was cut by 6 bases, the J end by 5 bases, with 11 bases between. CDR3 DNA sequence: TGTGCCAGCAGTCAGGTTGTAGATCAGCCCCAGCATTTT. This sequence encodes CASSQVVDQPQHF.

CDR3 loop: CASSDQPAEAFF. The CDR3 DNA sequence: TGTGCCAGCAGTGACCAACCGGCTGAAGCTTTCTTT. This sequence joins TRBV25-1 and TRBJ1-1; the D is unclear. The CDR3 is 12 residues long. The V end was cut by 3 bases, the J end by 6 bases, with 8 bases between. Germline V gene sequence: CDR1 MGHDK, CDR2 SYGVNS. The full variable domain, with the rest looked up from reference TRBV25-1 and TRBJ1-1, is EADIYQTPRYLVIGTGKKITLECSQTMGHDKMYWYQQDPGMELHLIHYSYGVNSTEKGDLSSESTVSRIRTEHFPLTLESARPSHTSQYLCASSDQPAEAFFGQGTRLTVV.

The V call is TRBV10-2, the J call TRBJ1-1; D may be TRBD1 (5 bases). Germline V gene lookup returns CDR1 WSHSY and CDR2 SAAADI. The CDR3 loop spans 16 amino acids. The V and J ends lost 0 bases and 0 bases respectively, with 11 bases between them. This CDR3 reads CASSESTGVVNTEAFF. The CDR3 bases are TGCGCCAGCAGTGAGTCGACGGGGGTCGTGAACACTGAAGCTTTCTTT.

CDR3 residues: CASSPRDRDGSPLHF. The DNA for the CDR3 is TGTGCCAGCAGCCCGAGGGACAGGGATGGGTCACCCCTCCACTTT. The rearrangement joins TRBV4-2 to TRBJ1-6; TRBD1 matches at 9 bases. The CDR3 runs 15 residues. Germline V gene sequence: CDR1 LGHNA, CDR2 YNFKEQ. V shed 4 bases, J shed 10 bases, and the junction held 8 bases outside the gene matches.

The chain combines TRBV6-2 or TRBV6-3 with TRBJ2-2; D unresolved. Germline assignment: CDR1 MNHEY and CDR2 SVGEGT. The CDR3 has 15 amino acids. The V end lost 5 bases, the J end lost 0 bases, and 10 bases lay between the germline ends. CDR3 protein: CASSMYSTNTGELFF. The CDR3 DNA follows: TGTGCCAGCAGTATGTACAGTACGAACACCGGGGAGCTGTTTTTT.

This clone occurred a few times. The chain couples TRBV5-4 to TRBJ2-4; a possible D gene is TRBD2 (7 bases). CDR1 is SGHNT, CDR2 YYREEE, per germline (reference sequence). The CDR3 runs 15 residues. Trimming removed 8 bases at V and 3 bases at J, with 18 bases between. The CDR3 sequence is CASGGGGEGKNIQYF. The CDR3 DNA is TGTGCCAGTGGGGGAGGGGGTGAGGGCAAAAACATTCAGTACTTC.

The chain has TRBV7-9 and TRBJ1-1, with 11 bases fitting TRBD1. The J segment lost 4 bases and the V segment lost 2 bases, leaving 3 bases of the junction unmatched. Per the germline V gene, CDR1 is SEHNR and CDR2 is FQNEAQ (reference sequence). The CDR3 extends over 15 amino acids. CDR3 sequence: CASSLSGTGGTEAFF. In nucleotides, the CDR3 is TGTGCCAGCAGCTTATCCGGGACAGGGGGCACTGAAGCTTTCTTT.

This CDR3 reads CATARGHGGGETQYF. The CDR3 coding sequence is TGTGCCACCGCAAGGGGCCACGGAGGAGGGGAGACCCAGTACTTC. The rearrangement joins TRBV24-1 to TRBJ2-5, with D perhaps TRBD2 (6 bases). The length of the CDR3 is 15 residues. Between the trimmed V and J ends, which lost 9 bases and 5 bases, there was a span of 21 bases. The germline V gene has CDR1 KGHDR and CDR2 SFDVKD.

This clone was observed a single time. The chain joins TRBV19 to TRBJ2-1; a weak D match, TRBD2 (5 bases). V was cut by 3 bases and J by 9 bases, with 12 bases left in between. The CDR3 covers 13 residues. Germline V gene lookup returns CDR1 LNHDA and CDR2 SQIVND (reference sequence). The DNA for the CDR3 is TGTGCCAGTAGTATCGGCGGGCGCGTTGAGCAGTTCTTC. Translated, it gives CASSIGGRVEQFF.

This sequence joins TRBV5-1 and TRBJ2-7; 10 bases agree with TRBD1. From germline, CDR1 is SGHRS and CDR2 YFSETQ. This CDR3 region has 14 residues. The V segment lost 3 bases and the J segment 6 bases; nucleotides outside the gene matches: 6. As DNA, the CDR3 is TGCGCCAGCAGCTCGGATGGGACAGGGGCCGAGCAGTACTTC. Its protein product is CASSSDGTGAEQYF. Using reference TRBV5-1 and TRBJ2-7 for the parts outside the CDR3, the full variable domain is KAGVTQTPRYLIKTRGQQVTLSCSPISGHRSVSWYQQTPGQGLQFLFEYFSETQRNKGNFPGRFSGRQFSNSRSEMNVSTLELGDSALYLCASSSDGTGAEQYFGPGTRLTVT.

The chain is built from TRBV2 and TRBJ2-1; 8 bases line up with TRBD2. Per germline, CDR1 SNHLY and CDR2 FYNNEI. J lost 7 bases, V lost 5 bases, and 10 bases had no gene match. The CDR3 runs to 15 residues. The DNA for the CDR3 is TGTGCCAGCAGTCAATTCCGAGCGGGAGTTAATGAGCAGTTCTTC. It yields the protein CASSQFRAGVNEQFF.